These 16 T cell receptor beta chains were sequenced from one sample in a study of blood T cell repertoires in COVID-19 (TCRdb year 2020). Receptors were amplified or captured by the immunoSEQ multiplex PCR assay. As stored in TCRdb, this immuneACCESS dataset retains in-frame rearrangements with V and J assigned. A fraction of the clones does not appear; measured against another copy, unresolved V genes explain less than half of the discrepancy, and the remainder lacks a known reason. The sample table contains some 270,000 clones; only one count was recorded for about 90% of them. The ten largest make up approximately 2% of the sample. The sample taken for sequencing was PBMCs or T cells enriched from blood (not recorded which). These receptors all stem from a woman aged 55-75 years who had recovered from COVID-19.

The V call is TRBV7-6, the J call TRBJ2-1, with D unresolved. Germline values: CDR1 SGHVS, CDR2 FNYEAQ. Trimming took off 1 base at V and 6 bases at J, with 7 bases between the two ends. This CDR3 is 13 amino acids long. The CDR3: CASSLVQFNEQFF. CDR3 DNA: TGTGCCAGCAGCTTAGTACAGTTCAATGAGCAGTTCTTC.

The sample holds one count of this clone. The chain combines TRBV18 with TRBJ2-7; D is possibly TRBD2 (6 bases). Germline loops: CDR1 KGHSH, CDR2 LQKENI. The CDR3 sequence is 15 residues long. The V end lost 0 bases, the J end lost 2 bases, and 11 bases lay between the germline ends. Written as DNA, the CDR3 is TGTGCCAGCTCACCACCTCTAGCGAAGACCTACGAGCAGTACTTC. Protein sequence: CASSPPLAKTYEQYF.

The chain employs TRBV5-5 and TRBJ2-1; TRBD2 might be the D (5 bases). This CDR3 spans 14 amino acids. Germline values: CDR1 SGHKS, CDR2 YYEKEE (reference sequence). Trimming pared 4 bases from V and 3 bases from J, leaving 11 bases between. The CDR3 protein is CASSPLGSYNEQFF. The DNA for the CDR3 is TGTGCCAGCAGCCCACTAGGGAGCTACAATGAGCAGTTCTTC.

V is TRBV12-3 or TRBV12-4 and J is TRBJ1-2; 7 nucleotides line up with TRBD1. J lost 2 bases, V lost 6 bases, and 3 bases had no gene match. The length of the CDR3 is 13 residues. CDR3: CASRLQGNYGYTF. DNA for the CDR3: TGTGCCAGCAGATTACAGGGGAACTATGGCTACACCTTC.

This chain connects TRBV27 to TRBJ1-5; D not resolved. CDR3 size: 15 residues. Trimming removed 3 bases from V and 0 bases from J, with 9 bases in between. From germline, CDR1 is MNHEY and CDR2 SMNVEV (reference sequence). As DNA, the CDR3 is TGTGCCAGCAGTTTCCACGGGGATAGCAATCAGCCCCAGCATTTT. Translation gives CASSFHGDSNQPQHF.

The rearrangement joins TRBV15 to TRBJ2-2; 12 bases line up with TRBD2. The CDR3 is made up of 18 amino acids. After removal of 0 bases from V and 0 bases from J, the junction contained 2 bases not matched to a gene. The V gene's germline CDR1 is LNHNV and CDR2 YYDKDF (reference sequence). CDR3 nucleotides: TGTGCCACCAGCAGAGAAACTAGCGGGGGGACGAACACCGGGGAGCTGTTTTTT. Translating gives CATSRETSGGTNTGELFF.

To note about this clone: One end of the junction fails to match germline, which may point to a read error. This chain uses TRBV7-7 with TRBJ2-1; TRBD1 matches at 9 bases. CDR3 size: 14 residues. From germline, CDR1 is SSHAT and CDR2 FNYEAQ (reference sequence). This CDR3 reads CASSPTTGGGEQFF. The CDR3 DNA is TGTGCTAGCAGCCCAACGACAGGGGGGGGTGAGCAGTTCTTC.

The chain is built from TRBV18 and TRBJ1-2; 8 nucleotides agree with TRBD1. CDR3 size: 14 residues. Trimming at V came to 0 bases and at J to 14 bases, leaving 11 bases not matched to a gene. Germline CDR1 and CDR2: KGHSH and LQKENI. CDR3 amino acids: CASSPPGQGARETF. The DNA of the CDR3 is TGTGCCAGCTCACCACCAGGCCAGGGGGCGAGAGAAACCTTC.

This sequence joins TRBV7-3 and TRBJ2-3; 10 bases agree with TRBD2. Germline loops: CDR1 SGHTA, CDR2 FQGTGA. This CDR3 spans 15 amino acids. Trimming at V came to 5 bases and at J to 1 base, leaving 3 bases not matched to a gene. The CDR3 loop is CASSPLAGGTDTQYF. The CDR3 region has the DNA TGTGCCAGCAGCCCTCTAGCGGGGGGCACAGATACGCAGTATTTT.

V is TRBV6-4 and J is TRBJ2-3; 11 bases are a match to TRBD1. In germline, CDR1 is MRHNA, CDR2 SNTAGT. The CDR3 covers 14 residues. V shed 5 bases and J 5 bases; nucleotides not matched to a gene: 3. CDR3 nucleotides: TGTGCCAGCAGTCCCGGGACAGGGGGAGATACGCAGTATTTT. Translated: CASSPGTGGDTQYF.

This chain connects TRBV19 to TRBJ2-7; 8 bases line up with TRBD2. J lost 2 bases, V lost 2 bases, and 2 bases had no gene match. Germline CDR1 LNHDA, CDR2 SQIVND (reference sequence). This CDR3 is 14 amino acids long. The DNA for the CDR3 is TGTGCCAGTAGTATACCGGGACTAGCCTACGAGCAGTACTTC. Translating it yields CASSIPGLAYEQYF.

In DNA, the CDR3 is TGCGCCAGCAGCGCCTCCGCTCAGGGGGCTCGGGAGACCCAGTACTTC. Translated: CASSASAQGARETQYF. The chain uses TRBV5-1 and TRBJ2-5; the match to TRBD1 covers 8 bases. V trimming: 4 bases; J trimming: 5 bases; junction bases outside the gene matches: 13. Germline CDR1 and CDR2: SGHRS and YFSETQ. The CDR3 runs to 16 residues.

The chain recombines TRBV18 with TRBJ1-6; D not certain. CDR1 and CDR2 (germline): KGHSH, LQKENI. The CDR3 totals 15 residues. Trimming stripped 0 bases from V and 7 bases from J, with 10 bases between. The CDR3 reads CASSPPRAANSPLHF. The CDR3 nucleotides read TGTGCCAGCTCACCACCCCGAGCCGCGAATTCACCCCTCCACTTT.

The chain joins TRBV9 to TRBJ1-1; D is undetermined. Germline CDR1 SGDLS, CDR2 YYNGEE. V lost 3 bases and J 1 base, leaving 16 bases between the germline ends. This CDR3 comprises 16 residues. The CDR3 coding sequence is TGTGCCAGCAGCGAAGCGGTGAAGTCTGCGAACACTGAAGCTTTCTTT. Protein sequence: CASSEAVKSANTEAFF. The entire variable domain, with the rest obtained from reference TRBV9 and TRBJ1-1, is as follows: DSGVTQTPKHLITATGQRVTLRCSPRSGDLSVYWYQQSLDQGLQFLIQYYNGEERAKGNILERFSAQQFPDLHSELNLSSLELGDSALYFCASSEAVKSANTEAFFGQGTRLTVV.

DNA of the CDR3: TGTGCCAGCAGTTCCGGGATAAATGAAAAACTGTTTTTT. Encoded protein: CASSSGINEKLFF. This chain uses TRBV7-3 with TRBJ1-4; D remains ambiguous. CDR1 and CDR2 (germline): SGHTA, FQGTGA. The V gene lost 6 bases and the J gene lost 5 bases, with 10 bases spanning the gap. The CDR3 is made up of 13 amino acids.

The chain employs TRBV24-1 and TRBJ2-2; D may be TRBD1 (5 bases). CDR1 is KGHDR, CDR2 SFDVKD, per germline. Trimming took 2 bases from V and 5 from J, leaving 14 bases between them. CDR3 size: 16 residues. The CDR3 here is CATSDYEGAGTGELFF. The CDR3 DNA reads TGTGCCACCAGTGATTACGAAGGGGCAGGGACCGGGGAGCTGTTTTTT.